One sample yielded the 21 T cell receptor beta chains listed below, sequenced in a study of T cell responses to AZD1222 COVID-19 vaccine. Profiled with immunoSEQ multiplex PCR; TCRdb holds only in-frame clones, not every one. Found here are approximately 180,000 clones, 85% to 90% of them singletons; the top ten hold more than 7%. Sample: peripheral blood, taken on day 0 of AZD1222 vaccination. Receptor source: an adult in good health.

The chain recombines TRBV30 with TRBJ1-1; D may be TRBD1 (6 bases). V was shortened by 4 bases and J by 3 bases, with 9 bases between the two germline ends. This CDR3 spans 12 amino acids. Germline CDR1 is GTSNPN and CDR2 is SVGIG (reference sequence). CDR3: CAWTDRYTEAFF. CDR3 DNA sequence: TGTGCCTGGACGGACAGATACACTGAAGCTTTCTTT. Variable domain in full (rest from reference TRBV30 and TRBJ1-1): SQTIHQWPATLVQPVGSPLSLECTVEGTSNPNLYWYRQAAGRGLQLLFYSVGIGQISSEVPQNLSASRPQDRQFILSSKKLLLSDSGFYLCAWTDRYTEAFFGQGTRLTVV.

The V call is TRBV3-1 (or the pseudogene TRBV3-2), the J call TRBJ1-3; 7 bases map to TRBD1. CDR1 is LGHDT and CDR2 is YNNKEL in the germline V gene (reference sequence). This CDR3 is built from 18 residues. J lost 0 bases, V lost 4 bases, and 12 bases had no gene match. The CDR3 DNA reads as TGTGCCAGCAGCCGGGGAGTAGGGGGCGACCTCTCTGGAAACACCATATATTTT. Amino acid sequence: CASSRGVGGDLSGNTIYF.

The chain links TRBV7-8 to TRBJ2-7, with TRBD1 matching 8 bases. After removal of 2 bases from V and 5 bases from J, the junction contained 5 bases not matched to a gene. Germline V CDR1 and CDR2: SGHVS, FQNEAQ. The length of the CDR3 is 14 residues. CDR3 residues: CASSLPDRAHEQYF. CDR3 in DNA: TGTGCCAGCAGCTTACCGGACAGGGCCCACGAGCAGTACTTC.

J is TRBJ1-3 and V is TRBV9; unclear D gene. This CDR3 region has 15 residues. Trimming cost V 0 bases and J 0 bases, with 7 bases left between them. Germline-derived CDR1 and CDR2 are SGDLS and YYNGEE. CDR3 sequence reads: CASSVGVNSGNTIYF. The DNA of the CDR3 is TGTGCCAGCAGCGTAGGAGTGAACTCTGGAAACACCATATATTTT.

CDR3 loop: CASSITGGGGYGYTF. For the CDR3, the DNA is TGTGCCAGCAGCATCACAGGGGGGGGAGGCTATGGCTACACCTTC. This chain links TRBV7-8 with TRBJ1-2; TRBD1 matches at 8 bases. After removal of 5 bases from V and 4 bases from J, the junction contained 9 bases not matched to a gene. Germline CDR1 and CDR2: SGHVS and FQNEAQ. The CDR3 spans 15 residues.

The CDR3 loop is CASGASSSHGYTF. The CDR3 DNA sequence: TGTGCTAGTGGTGCGAGCTCCTCCCATGGCTACACCTTC. V is TRBV12-5 and J is TRBJ1-2; D is undetermined. Trimming took off 5 bases at V and 6 bases at J, with 13 bases between the two ends. The CDR3 extends over 13 amino acids. Germline CDR1 and CDR2: LGHNT and FRNRAP.

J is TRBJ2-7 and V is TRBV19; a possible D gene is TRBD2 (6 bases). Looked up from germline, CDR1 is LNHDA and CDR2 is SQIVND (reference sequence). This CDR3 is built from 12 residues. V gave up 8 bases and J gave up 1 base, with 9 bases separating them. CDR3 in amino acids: CASAGMSYEQYF. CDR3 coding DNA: TGTGCCAGTGCGGGGATGTCCTACGAGCAGTACTTC.

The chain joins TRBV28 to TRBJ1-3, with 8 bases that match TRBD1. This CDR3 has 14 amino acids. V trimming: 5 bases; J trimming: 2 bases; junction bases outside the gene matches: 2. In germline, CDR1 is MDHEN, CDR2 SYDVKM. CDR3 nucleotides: TGTGCCAGCAGTCAACAGGGGGCTGGAAACACCATATATTTT. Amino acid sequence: CASSQQGAGNTIYF.

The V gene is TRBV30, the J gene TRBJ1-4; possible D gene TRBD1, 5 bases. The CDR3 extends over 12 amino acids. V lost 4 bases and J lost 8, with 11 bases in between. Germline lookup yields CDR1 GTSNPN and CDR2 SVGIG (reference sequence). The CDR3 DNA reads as TGTGCCTGGATGCAGGACAACGAAAAACTGTTTTTT. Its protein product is CAWMQDNEKLFF.

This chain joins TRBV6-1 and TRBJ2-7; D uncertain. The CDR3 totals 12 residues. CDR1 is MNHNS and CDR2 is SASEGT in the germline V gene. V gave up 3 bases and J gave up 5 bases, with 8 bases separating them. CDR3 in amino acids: CASSEGWNEQYF. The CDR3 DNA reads TGTGCCAGCAGTGAGGGGTGGAACGAGCAGTACTTC.

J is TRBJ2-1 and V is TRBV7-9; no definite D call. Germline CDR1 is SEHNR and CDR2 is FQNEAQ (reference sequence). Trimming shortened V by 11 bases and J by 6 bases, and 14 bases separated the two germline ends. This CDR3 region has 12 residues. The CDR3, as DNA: TGTGCCTCCCATAGCAGGCCCAATGAGCAGTTCTTC. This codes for CASHSRPNEQFF.

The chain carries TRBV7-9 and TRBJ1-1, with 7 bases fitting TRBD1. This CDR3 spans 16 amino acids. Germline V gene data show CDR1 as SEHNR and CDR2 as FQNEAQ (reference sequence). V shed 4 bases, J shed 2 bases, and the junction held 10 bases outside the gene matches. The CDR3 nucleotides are TGTGCCAGCAGCTCTTGGAGGGACAGACTCAACACTGAAGCTTTCTTT. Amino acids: CASSSWRDRLNTEAFF.

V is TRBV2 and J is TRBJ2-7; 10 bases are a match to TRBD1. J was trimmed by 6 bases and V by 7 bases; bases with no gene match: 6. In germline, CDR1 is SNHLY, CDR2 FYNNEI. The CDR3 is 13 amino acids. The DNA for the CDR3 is TGTGCCAGCATCTGGGGGACAGGGGTCGAGCAGTACTTC. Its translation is CASIWGTGVEQYF. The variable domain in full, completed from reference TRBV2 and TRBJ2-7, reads EPEVTQTPSHQVTQMGQEVILRCVPISNHLYFYWYRQILGQKVEFLVSFYNNEISEKSEIFDDQFSVERPDGSNFTLKIRSTKLEDSAMYFCASIWGTGVEQYFGPGTRLTVT.

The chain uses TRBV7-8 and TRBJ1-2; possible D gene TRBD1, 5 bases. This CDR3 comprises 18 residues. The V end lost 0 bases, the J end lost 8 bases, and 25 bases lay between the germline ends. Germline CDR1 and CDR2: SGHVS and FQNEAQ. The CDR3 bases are TGTGCCAGCAGCTTAGCACCGGAGGGGCGGACATCGAAGGAAGGCTACACCTTC. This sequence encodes CASSLAPEGRTSKEGYTF.

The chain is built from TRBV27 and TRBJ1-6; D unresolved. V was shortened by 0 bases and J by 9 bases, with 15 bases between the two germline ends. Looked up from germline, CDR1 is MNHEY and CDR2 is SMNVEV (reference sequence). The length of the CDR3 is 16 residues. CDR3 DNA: TGTGCCAGCAGTTTATCCCCCATAGGGCGCAGTTCACCCCTCCACTTT. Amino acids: CASSLSPIGRSSPLHF.

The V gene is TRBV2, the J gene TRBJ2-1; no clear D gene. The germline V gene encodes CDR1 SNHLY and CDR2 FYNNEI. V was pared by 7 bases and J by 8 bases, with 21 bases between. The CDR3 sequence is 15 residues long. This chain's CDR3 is CASTPIGSSGDEQFF. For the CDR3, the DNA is TGTGCCAGCACCCCGATCGGTAGTTCTGGGGATGAGCAGTTCTTC.

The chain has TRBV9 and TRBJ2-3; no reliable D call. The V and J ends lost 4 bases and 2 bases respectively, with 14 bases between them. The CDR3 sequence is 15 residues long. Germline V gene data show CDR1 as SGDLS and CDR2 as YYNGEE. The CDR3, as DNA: TGTGCCAGCAGCCTTAGTTCGGCCTTCACAGATACGCAGTATTTT. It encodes CASSLSSAFTDTQYF. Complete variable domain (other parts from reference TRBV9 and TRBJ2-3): DSGVTQTPKHLITATGQRVTLRCSPRSGDLSVYWYQQSLDQGLQFLIQYYNGEERAKGNILERFSAQQFPDLHSELNLSSLELGDSALYFCASSLSSAFTDTQYFGPGTRLTVL.

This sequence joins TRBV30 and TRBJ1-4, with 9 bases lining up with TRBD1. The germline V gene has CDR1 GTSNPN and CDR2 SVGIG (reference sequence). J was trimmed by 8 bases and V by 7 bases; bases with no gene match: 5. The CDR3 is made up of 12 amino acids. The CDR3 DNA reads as TGTGCCTTGGACAGGGGCAGGGAAAAACTGTTTTTT. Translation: CALDRGREKLFF. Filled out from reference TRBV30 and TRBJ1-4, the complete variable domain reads SQTIHQWPATLVQPVGSPLSLECTVEGTSNPNLYWYRQAAGRGLQLLFYSVGIGQISSEVPQNLSASRPQDRQFILSSKKLLLSDSGFYLCALDRGREKLFFGSGTQLSVL.

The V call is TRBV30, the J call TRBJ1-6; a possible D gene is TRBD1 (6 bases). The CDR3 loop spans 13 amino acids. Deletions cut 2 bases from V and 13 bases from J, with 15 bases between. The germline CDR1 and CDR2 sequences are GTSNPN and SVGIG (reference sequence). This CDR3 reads CAWSTTYREPLHF. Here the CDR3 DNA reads TGTGCCTGGAGTACGACCTACAGGGAGCCCCTCCACTTT. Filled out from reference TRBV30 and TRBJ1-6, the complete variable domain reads SQTIHQWPATLVQPVGSPLSLECTVEGTSNPNLYWYRQAAGRGLQLLFYSVGIGQISSEVPQNLSASRPQDRQFILSSKKLLLSDSGFYLCAWSTTYREPLHFGNGTRLTVT.

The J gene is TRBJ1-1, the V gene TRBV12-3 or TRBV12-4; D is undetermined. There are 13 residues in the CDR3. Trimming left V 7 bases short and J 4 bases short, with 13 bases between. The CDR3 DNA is TGTGCCAGCAATAAAGGAGGGCCCACTGAAGCTTTCTTT. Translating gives CASNKGGPTEAFF.

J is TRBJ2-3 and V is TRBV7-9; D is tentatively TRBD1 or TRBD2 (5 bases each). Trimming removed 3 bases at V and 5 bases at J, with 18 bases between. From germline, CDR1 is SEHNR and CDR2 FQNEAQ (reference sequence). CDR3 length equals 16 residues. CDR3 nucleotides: TGTGCCAGCAGCTTTCCCGGGGCGCGCTCTGGAGATACGCAGTATTTT. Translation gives CASSFPGARSGDTQYF.